This entry features one TCR beta chain sequence. The germline gives CDR1 SGHRS, CDR2 YFSETQ. The CDR3 spans 13 residues. Trimming took 7 bases from V and 0 from J, leaving 10 bases between them. The sample originates from a study of blood T cell repertoires in COVID-19. Produced via immunoSEQ multiplex PCR; TCRdb's table is partial and in-frame only. The table records about 180,000 clones, over 70% of them present only once. The sequenced sample consisted of peripheral blood. V usage is TRBV5-1 and J usage is TRBJ1-2; maybe TRBD1 (5 bases). This sequence was found in a middle-aged woman with COVID-19, enrolled during active disease. CDR3 residues: CASGPGANYGYTF. CDR3 DNA: TGCGCCAGCGGGCCGGGGGCTAACTATGGCTACACCTTC. The full variable domain, rest sourced from reference TRBV5-1 and TRBJ1-2, is KAGVTQTPRYLIKTRGQQVTLSCSPISGHRSVSWYQQTPGQGLQFLFEYFSETQRNKGNFPGRFSGRQFSNSRSEMNVSTLELGDSALYLCASGPGANYGYTFGSGTRLTVV.